The TCR beta chain described here comes from a study of cytomegalovirus exposure and HLA in healthy donors. V shed 6 bases and J 3 bases; nucleotides not matched to a gene: 1. There are 13 residues in the CDR3. Germline V gene sequence: CDR1 ENHRY, CDR2 SYGVKD. The PCR used 60 Vbeta and 13 Jbeta primers. Profiled with immunoSEQ multiplex PCR; TCRdb holds only in-frame clones, not every one. The data contain around 150,000 clones, 80% of them seen just once; the ten biggest clones take up around 2.2%. Findings and caveats of the study: In an earlier analysis, productive rearrangement rates for most beta V segments clustered near 87% or 30%. V- and J-gene trimming in TCR beta was tied to a missense DCLRE1C variant by an analysis performed later. Immune exposure was documented only through CMV serostatus.

This clone was recorded a few times. Its antigen is as yet unknown. The sequence was collected from a man between 25 and 39 years old in good health and CMV-seronegative. Material for sequencing was PBMCs. The chain combines TRBV10-3 with TRBJ2-1; 8 nucleotides agree with TRBD2. In DNA, the CDR3 is TGTGCCATCAGGGGGACTAGCTACAATGAGCAGTTCTTC. Its protein is CAIRGTSYNEQFF.